This T cell receptor (beta chain) was recovered during a study of T-cell reconstitution after alpha-beta-depleted transplantation in children. The TCRbeta library incorporated unique molecular identifiers. In TCRdb, the PCR reads were re-called with MiXCR into one record per CDR3 protein. Of about 170,000 distinct CDR3 sequences in the sample, 11% are singletons; the top ten hold roughly an eighth. V was cut by 1 base and J by 0 bases, with 9 bases left in between. The CDR3 runs 15 residues. Germline V gene data show CDR1 as SGHVS and CDR2 as FNYEAQ. The chain has TRBV7-6 and TRBJ1-2; D call uncertain. Sequenced here: PBMCs, sampled before TCRalphabeta/CD19-depleted stem cell transplant. The receptor was derived from a boy between 2 and 10 years old with acute myeloid leukemia, due to receive a stem cell transplant. This CDR3 reads CASSLGGRSNYGYTF. The CDR3 DNA reads TGTGCCAGCAGCTTAGGAGGCAGGTCTAACTATGGCTACACCTTC.